What follows describes a single T cell receptor (beta chain). In the authors' workflow: Amplification with reference gene primers provided the estimates of nucleated cell counts. Measured with immunoSEQ multiplex PCR; TCRdb has only the in-frame clones, and not every one. Clone size and V and J calls were adopted from that table, with D and trimming inferred from the DNA. The table includes about 110,000 clones, approximately 88% detected once. These data are taken from a study of blood T cell repertoires in COVID-19. Study summary: There were acute and convalescent COVID-19 samples, and they came from the United States, Italy and Spain.

CDR3 length: 12 residues. V lost 5 bases to trimming and J lost 11 bases, with 13 bases between them. Germline V gene data show CDR1 as LNHDA and CDR2 as SQIVND (reference sequence). This clonotype was sampled from a woman aged 70 to 79 with acute or convalescent COVID-19. V and J are TRBV19 and TRBJ2-1; D is possibly TRBD2 (6 bases). The sequencing sample was made of peripheral blood. CDR3 coding DNA: TGTGCCAGTAGTTCGGGACTGGGGAAGCAGTTCTTC. Protein product: CASSSGLGKQFF.